This is a list of T cell receptor beta chains from one sample in a study of blood T cell repertoires in COVID-19. Produced via immunoSEQ multiplex PCR; TCRdb's table is partial and in-frame only. The table shows some 350,000 clones, with around 89% occurring only once. Sequences were obtained from PBMCs or T cells enriched from blood (not recorded which). All receptors come from a man younger than 35 who had recovered from COVID-19. Both conserved end residues are trimmed from each CDR3. Clone size, where shown, is once, few, many, or a class for clones that have expanded.

v_call clone_size cdr3_aa
TRBV16 once ASSPLGRGDQPQH
TRBV12-3/TRBV12-4 . ASRRQGTQPQH
TRBV7-8 . ASSYRVNEKLF
TRBV3-1/TRBV3-2 . ASSPTSPGELF
TRBV10-3 . AIGGTSVDTDTQY
TRBV27 few ASSSGTSGYNEQF
TRBV5-1 . ASSLGDSPYEQY
TRBV7-9 . ASSRDSRLYEQY
TRBV5-6 . ASSRGTVYSSGYT
TRBV4-1 . ASSQVGLSSGNTIY
TRBV14 . ASSRQGGTDTQY
TRBV5-1 . ASSVGGGAGNTIY
TRBV7-2 once ASSPTSGSYEQY
TRBV6-6 . ASSYGALNTGELF
TRBV10-3 . AISFRGNGYT
TRBV5-1 . ASSLAVAGGYTEAF